The T cell receptor (beta chain) under discussion was sequenced for a study of T cell repertoires in cytomegalovirus infection. About the research overall: Signatures in public TCR beta sequences pointed to both CMV infection and matching HLA type.

TCRdb reprocessed the reads with MiXCR, giving one entry per CDR3 protein. The sample yields roughly 500,000 distinct CDR3 sequences, about 15% seen once. Findings and limits, study-wide: Carriage of CMV together with the relevant HLA was identifiable through cumulative public TCR beta family frequency. HLA-C-restricted CMV clonotypes gave the most frequent clonotype in two of eight donors.

This clonotype was seen repeatedly, ten times or more. Its target is unknown. Trimming took off 4 bases at V and 14 bases at J, with 16 bases between the two ends. This CDR3 contains 12 residues. Germline lookup yields CDR1 SGHVS and CDR2 FQNEAQ. The TCR comes from a human donor in good health (CMV status not recorded). Some clones in this sample may be carry-over from other donors' samples. The rearrangement links TRBV7-8 to TRBJ2-3; TRBD1 might be the D (5 bases). Source material: CD8+ T cells from PBMCs. CDR3 in DNA: TGTGCCAGCAGCTCGCAGGGCCGGCCAGGGTATTTT. Translated: CASSSQGRPGYF.